These T cell receptor beta chains were read from a single sample in a study of blood T cells in healthy people across ages. TCRdb recomputed calls from the 5' RACE reads with MiXCR, one row per CDR3 protein. This table holds around 1,700,000 distinct CDR3 sequences, about 30% found once. The sequencing sample was made of blood. Receptors were obtained from a woman aged 25 to 39 in good health. The CDR3 runs from the conserved cysteine through the conserved F or W. The order of the fields is J gene, clone size, D gene, V gene, CDR3 DNA, CDR3 protein. D genes are given only for firm matches. Some rows mark clone size as missing; the rest say once, few, many or name a class of expanded clone.

j_call: TRBJ2-1; clone_size: few; d_call: TRBD2; v_call: TRBV7-2; cdr3_nt: TGTGCCAGCAGCCCCCTTAGCGGGGGGGCCACCTACAATGAGCAGTTCTTC; cdr3_aa: CASSPLSGGATYNEQFF
j_call: TRBJ2-7; clone_size: NA; d_call: NA; v_call: TRBV20-1; cdr3_nt: TGCAGTGCTAGAGGGGGGCAGACACTTTACGAGCAGTACTTC; cdr3_aa: CSARGGQTLYEQYF
j_call: TRBJ2-1; clone_size: NA; d_call: NA; v_call: TRBV3-1; cdr3_nt: TGTGCCAGCAGCCAAGGGAGTGGGTATGAGCAGTTCTTC; cdr3_aa: CASSQGSGYEQFF
j_call: TRBJ1-1; clone_size: NA; d_call: NA; v_call: TRBV12-3/TRBV12-4; cdr3_nt: TGTGCCAGCAGACTCTCGGGTGGAGCTTTCTTT; cdr3_aa: CASRLSGGAFF
j_call: TRBJ1-2; clone_size: NA; d_call: TRBD1; v_call: TRBV27; cdr3_nt: TGTGCCAGCAGTTTAAGGGGGGACAGGGGGCTTAACTATGGCTACACCTTC; cdr3_aa: CASSLRGDRGLNYGYTF
j_call: TRBJ2-5; clone_size: NA; d_call: NA; v_call: TRBV4-3; cdr3_nt: TGCACCAGCAGCCAAGAATACGGCGGGGACGGGGAGACCCAGTACTTC; cdr3_aa: CTSSQEYGGDGETQYF
j_call: TRBJ1-1; clone_size: NA; d_call: NA; v_call: TRBV30; cdr3_nt: TGTGCCTGGAATACAGGGCTGACTGAAGCTTTCTTT; cdr3_aa: CAWNTGLTEAFF
j_call: TRBJ2-5; clone_size: few; d_call: NA; v_call: TRBV3-1; cdr3_nt: TGTGCCAGCAGCCAAGACGACACAGGGTTGGGGGAGACCCAGTACTTC; cdr3_aa: CASSQDDTGLGETQYF
j_call: TRBJ2-7; clone_size: NA; d_call: NA; v_call: TRBV3-1; cdr3_nt: TGTGCCAGCAGCCAAACGGGACTGACCGTCTACGAGCAGTACTTC; cdr3_aa: CASSQTGLTVYEQYF
j_call: TRBJ2-5; clone_size: NA; d_call: TRBD2; v_call: TRBV7-9; cdr3_nt: TGTGCCAGCAGCTTAAGCAGTCTAGCGGACCACCAAGAGACCCAGTACTTC; cdr3_aa: CASSLSSLADHQETQYF
j_call: TRBJ2-7; clone_size: few; d_call: NA; v_call: TRBV2; cdr3_nt: TGTGCCAGCAGTGAAGGATCAAGCAGGGGACGCACCGAGCAGTACTTC; cdr3_aa: CASSEGSSRGRTEQYF
j_call: TRBJ2-1; clone_size: few; d_call: TRBD2; v_call: TRBV4-3; cdr3_nt: TGCGCCAGCAGCCAAGGCCTAGCGGGTATCAATGAGCAGTTCTTC; cdr3_aa: CASSQGLAGINEQFF
j_call: TRBJ2-7; clone_size: many; d_call: NA; v_call: TRBV6-6; cdr3_nt: TGTGCCAGCACCAGAGGCGGGCTAGCGCTCGACGAGCAGTACTTC; cdr3_aa: CASTRGGLALDEQYF
j_call: TRBJ2-5; clone_size: NA; d_call: TRBD1; v_call: TRBV20-1; cdr3_nt: TGCAGTGCTAGTCTACAGGGGAATCGGGAGACCCAGTACTTC; cdr3_aa: CSASLQGNRETQYF
j_call: TRBJ2-2; clone_size: NA; d_call: TRBD1; v_call: TRBV5-1; cdr3_nt: TGCGCCAGCAGCTCCGGGACAGGGTTCGGCGGGGAGCGGTTTTTT; cdr3_aa: CASSSGTGFGGERFF
j_call: TRBJ2-3; clone_size: NA; d_call: NA; v_call: TRBV3-1; cdr3_nt: TGTGCCAGCAGCCAAGATAAAGCGCAGTATTTT; cdr3_aa: CASSQDKAQYF
j_call: TRBJ2-7; clone_size: NA; d_call: NA; v_call: TRBV29-1; cdr3_nt: TGCAGCGTCGGGGCAGGGAGTACCTACGAGCAGTACTTC; cdr3_aa: CSVGAGSTYEQYF
j_call: TRBJ1-5; clone_size: NA; d_call: NA; v_call: TRBV20-1; cdr3_nt: TGCAGTGCTAGACAACAGGGCAGCAATCAGCCCCAGCATTTT; cdr3_aa: CSARQQGSNQPQHF
j_call: TRBJ1-2; clone_size: few; d_call: NA; v_call: TRBV5-6; cdr3_nt: TGTGCAAGCAGCTTCTTTAACGGGGGCGGCTATGGCTACACCTTC; cdr3_aa: CASSFFNGGGYGYTF
j_call: TRBJ1-5; clone_size: NA; d_call: NA; v_call: TRBV12-3/TRBV12-4; cdr3_nt: TGTGCCAGCAGTTCCCCAAAGTCCAATCAGCCCCAGCATTTT; cdr3_aa: CASSSPKSNQPQHF
j_call: TRBJ1-2; clone_size: few; d_call: TRBD1; v_call: TRBV11-2; cdr3_nt: TGTGCCAGCAGCCCTGGGACAGGGGTTAAAGGCTACACCTTC; cdr3_aa: CASSPGTGVKGYTF
j_call: TRBJ1-2; clone_size: NA; d_call: NA; v_call: TRBV20-1; cdr3_nt: TGCAGTGCTCCTTCGGGCAGTGGCTACACCTTC; cdr3_aa: CSAPSGSGYTF
j_call: TRBJ2-1; clone_size: NA; d_call: NA; v_call: TRBV20-1; cdr3_nt: TGCAGTGCTACCCGGAGGGGGAGCTCCTACAATGAGCAGTTCTTC; cdr3_aa: CSATRRGSSYNEQFF
j_call: TRBJ1-1; clone_size: NA; d_call: NA; v_call: TRBV5-1; cdr3_nt: TGCGCCAGCCAGAGAGGGTCGCTTGACACTGAAGCTTTCTTT; cdr3_aa: CASQRGSLDTEAFF
j_call: TRBJ1-6; clone_size: NA; d_call: NA; v_call: TRBV7-2; cdr3_nt: TGTGCCAGCAGCTTAGAGAGGGGAGTTGGGTCACCCCTCCACTTT; cdr3_aa: CASSLERGVGSPLHF
j_call: TRBJ2-1; clone_size: many; d_call: TRBD2; v_call: TRBV7-3; cdr3_nt: TGTGCCAGCAGCGCCACTAGCGGGGGGGCGGGTGAGCAGTTCTTC; cdr3_aa: CASSATSGGAGEQFF
j_call: TRBJ1-2; clone_size: few; d_call: NA; v_call: TRBV4-2; cdr3_nt: TGTGCCAGCAGCCCTCCCAGGGCCGGGAATGGCTACACCTTC; cdr3_aa: CASSPPRAGNGYTF
j_call: TRBJ1-1; clone_size: NA; d_call: NA; v_call: TRBV6-5; cdr3_nt: TGTGCCAGCAGTTACTCTCTCAGGAGAGGGGCTGAAGCTTTCTTT; cdr3_aa: CASSYSLRRGAEAFF
j_call: TRBJ2-1; clone_size: many; d_call: TRBD2; v_call: TRBV7-9; cdr3_nt: TGTGCCAGCAGCTTCCTACCGGGACTAGCGGATAACAATGAGCAGTTCTTC; cdr3_aa: CASSFLPGLADNNEQFF
j_call: TRBJ1-5; clone_size: few; d_call: NA; v_call: TRBV10-3; cdr3_nt: TGTGCCATCAGTGAGGAAACAGGAGCACAGCCCCAGCATTTT; cdr3_aa: CAISEETGAQPQHF
j_call: TRBJ2-7; clone_size: NA; d_call: TRBD1; v_call: TRBV20-1; cdr3_nt: TGCAGTGCTAACAGGGGGGACTACGAGCAGTACTTC; cdr3_aa: CSANRGDYEQYF
j_call: TRBJ1-2; clone_size: NA; d_call: TRBD1; v_call: TRBV18; cdr3_nt: TGTGCCAGCTCACTGGGGACAGAGACATACTATGGCTACACCTTC; cdr3_aa: CASSLGTETYYGYTF
j_call: TRBJ2-2; clone_size: many; d_call: NA; v_call: TRBV27; cdr3_nt: TGTGCCAGCAGTCCTTCCTTCTCCACCGGGGAGCTGTTTTTT; cdr3_aa: CASSPSFSTGELFF
j_call: TRBJ1-1; clone_size: few; d_call: NA; v_call: TRBV6-5; cdr3_nt: TGTGCCAGCAGCAGGGCCTCTGGCCCAAAAGCTTTCTTT; cdr3_aa: CASSRASGPKAFF
j_call: TRBJ2-7; clone_size: NA; d_call: TRBD1; v_call: TRBV20-1; cdr3_nt: TGCAGTGCACAAAAGGGGGCAGGGGGATCCTACGAGCAGTACTTC; cdr3_aa: CSAQKGAGGSYEQYF
j_call: TRBJ2-7; clone_size: few; d_call: NA; v_call: TRBV20-1; cdr3_nt: TGCAGTGCTAGAGAACGGGACACCGTTCCACGCGAGCAGTACTTC; cdr3_aa: CSARERDTVPREQYF
j_call: TRBJ2-5; clone_size: NA; d_call: TRBD2; v_call: TRBV6-2/TRBV6-3; cdr3_nt: TGTGCCAGCAGTTACCGGACTAGCGGGGGATGGGTTCCCCAAGAGACCCAGTACTTC; cdr3_aa: CASSYRTSGGWVPQETQYF
j_call: TRBJ2-3; clone_size: many; d_call: NA; v_call: TRBV20-1; cdr3_nt: TGCAGTGCTAGAAAGGGGTCCTACACAGATACGCAGTATTTT; cdr3_aa: CSARKGSYTDTQYF
j_call: TRBJ2-3; clone_size: NA; d_call: TRBD1; v_call: TRBV5-1; cdr3_nt: TGCGCCAGCAGCTTGCCCCGGGACAGGGGGCCGCTCCCCGCAGATACGCAGTATTTT; cdr3_aa: CASSLPRDRGPLPADTQYF
j_call: TRBJ2-7; clone_size: NA; d_call: TRBD1; v_call: TRBV5-1; cdr3_nt: TGCGCCAGCAGCCGGACAGGGGGCTTTGACGAGCAGTACTTC; cdr3_aa: CASSRTGGFDEQYF
j_call: TRBJ2-7; clone_size: NA; d_call: NA; v_call: TRBV5-1; cdr3_nt: TGCGCCAGGAGCCCGCCGAACCCGGGTGTCAACGAGCAGTACTTC; cdr3_aa: CARSPPNPGVNEQYF
j_call: TRBJ2-5; clone_size: many; d_call: NA; v_call: TRBV9; cdr3_nt: TGTGCCAGCAGCGTAGTGGGGGACCAAGAGACCCAGTACTTC; cdr3_aa: CASSVVGDQETQYF
j_call: TRBJ2-1; clone_size: NA; d_call: NA; v_call: TRBV3-1; cdr3_nt: TGTGCCAGCAGCCAAGATCTGAGAGATGAGCAGTTCTTC; cdr3_aa: CASSQDLRDEQFF
j_call: TRBJ2-7; clone_size: many; d_call: NA; v_call: TRBV10-3; cdr3_nt: TGTGCCATCAGTGCGGGCAGAAACTACGAGCAGTACTTC; cdr3_aa: CAISAGRNYEQYF
j_call: TRBJ2-3; clone_size: NA; d_call: NA; v_call: TRBV5-1; cdr3_nt: TGCGCCAGCAGGCGGGTACTCACAGATGCGCAGTATTTT; cdr3_aa: CASRRVLTDAQYF
j_call: TRBJ2-7; clone_size: many; d_call: TRBD2; v_call: TRBV20-1; cdr3_nt: TGCAGTGCCCCGCTAGCGGCCTCCTACGAGCAGTACTTC; cdr3_aa: CSAPLAASYEQYF
j_call: TRBJ2-1; clone_size: few; d_call: TRBD2; v_call: TRBV7-2; cdr3_nt: TGTGCCAGCAGCTCCCGAGGGGGACTAGCGGTTGAGCAGTTCTTC; cdr3_aa: CASSSRGGLAVEQFF
j_call: TRBJ1-5; clone_size: once; d_call: NA; v_call: TRBV6-5; cdr3_nt: TGTGCCAGCAGTTACAGGGAAGCTCAGCCCCAGCATTTT; cdr3_aa: CASSYREAQPQHF
j_call: TRBJ2-5; clone_size: NA; d_call: TRBD2; v_call: TRBV7-2; cdr3_nt: TGTGCCAGCAGCTCCCGGAGAGCGGGACAAGAGACCCAGTACTTC; cdr3_aa: CASSSRRAGQETQYF
j_call: TRBJ2-6; clone_size: NA; d_call: NA; v_call: TRBV28; cdr3_nt: TGTGCCAGCAGTTTTGGGGGCTACTCTGGGGCCAACGTCCTGACTTTC; cdr3_aa: CASSFGGYSGANVLTF
j_call: TRBJ2-1; clone_size: few; d_call: TRBD2; v_call: TRBV9; cdr3_nt: TGTGCCAGCAGCGTCGGCGCTAGCGGGACCTCCTACAATGAGCAGTTCTTC; cdr3_aa: CASSVGASGTSYNEQFF
j_call: TRBJ2-1; clone_size: many; d_call: TRBD2; v_call: TRBV6-5; cdr3_nt: TGTGCCAGCAGTTCGGAGGGACTAGCGGGGGTCAAACGCTACAATGAGCAGTTCTTC; cdr3_aa: CASSSEGLAGVKRYNEQFF
j_call: TRBJ2-4; clone_size: NA; d_call: TRBD2; v_call: TRBV7-2; cdr3_nt: TGTGCCAGCAACTTAGCCGGGGGGGGTAAAAACATTCAGTACTTC; cdr3_aa: CASNLAGGGKNIQYF
j_call: TRBJ2-1; clone_size: NA; d_call: TRBD2; v_call: TRBV6-4; cdr3_nt: TGTGCCAGCAGTGAACTAGCGGGACCATACAGTGAGCAGTTCTTC; cdr3_aa: CASSELAGPYSEQFF
j_call: TRBJ1-2; clone_size: NA; d_call: NA; v_call: TRBV28; cdr3_nt: TGTGCCAGTACTTTTGTCGGACTCTATGGCTACACCTTC; cdr3_aa: CASTFVGLYGYTF